This T cell receptor (beta chain) was identified in a study of blood T cell repertoires in COVID-19. Study-wide context: Nucleic acid was either cDNA or gDNA, and it came from T cells, B-cell-depleted T cells, or PBMCs.

This clone was picked up one time. The V gene lost 3 bases and the J gene lost 3 bases, with 15 bases spanning the gap. CDR1 and CDR2 (germline): SNHLY, FYNNEI. CDR3 length: 15 residues. Data came from immunoSEQ multiplex PCR; TCRdb stores just in-frame clones and leaves some out. Among about 440,000 clones, roughly 88% were seen once, and the ten largest hold less than 0.75%. The sequencing sample was made of PBMCs or T cells enriched from blood (not recorded which). This sequence joins TRBV2 and TRBJ2-7; D remains ambiguous. The source of this sequence is a man aged 18 to 29 who had recovered from COVID-19. CDR3 nucleotides: TGTGCCAGCAGTGAGTCACAGTCCTTGAACTACGAGCAGTACTTC. Translation gives CASSESQSLNYEQYF.